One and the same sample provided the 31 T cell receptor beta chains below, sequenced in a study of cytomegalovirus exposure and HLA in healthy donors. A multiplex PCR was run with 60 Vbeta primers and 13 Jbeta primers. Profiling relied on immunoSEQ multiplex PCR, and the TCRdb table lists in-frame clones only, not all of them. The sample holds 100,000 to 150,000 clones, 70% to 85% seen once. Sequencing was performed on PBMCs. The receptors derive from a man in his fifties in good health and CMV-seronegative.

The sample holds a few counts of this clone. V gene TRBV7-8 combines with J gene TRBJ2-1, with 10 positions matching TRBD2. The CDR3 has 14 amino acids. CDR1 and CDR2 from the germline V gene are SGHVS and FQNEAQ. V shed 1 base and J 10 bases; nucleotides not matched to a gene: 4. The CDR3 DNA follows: TGTGCCAGCAGCTTAGTACTAGCGGGGAGGGAGCAGTTCTTC. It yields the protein CASSLVLAGREQFF.

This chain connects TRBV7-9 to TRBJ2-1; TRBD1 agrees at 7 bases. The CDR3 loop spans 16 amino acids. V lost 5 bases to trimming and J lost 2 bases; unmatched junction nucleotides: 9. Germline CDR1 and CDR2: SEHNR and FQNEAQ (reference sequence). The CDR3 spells CASSEKRGRAYNEQFF. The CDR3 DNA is TGTGCCAGCAGCGAAAAAAGGGGGCGCGCCTACAATGAGCAGTTCTTC.

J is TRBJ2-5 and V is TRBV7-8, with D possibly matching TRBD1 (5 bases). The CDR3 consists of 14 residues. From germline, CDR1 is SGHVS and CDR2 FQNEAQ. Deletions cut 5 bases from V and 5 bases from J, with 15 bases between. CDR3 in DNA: TGTGCCAGCAGCAAAGACCTGGGGCGGGAGACCCAGTACTTC. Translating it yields CASSKDLGRETQYF.

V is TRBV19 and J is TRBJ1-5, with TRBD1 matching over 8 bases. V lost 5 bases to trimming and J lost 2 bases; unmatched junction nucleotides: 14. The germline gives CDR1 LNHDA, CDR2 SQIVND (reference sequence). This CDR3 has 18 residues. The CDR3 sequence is CASSPGTGIGDGNQPQHF. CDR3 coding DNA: TGTGCCAGTAGTCCCGGGACAGGCATAGGGGATGGCAATCAGCCCCAGCATTTT.

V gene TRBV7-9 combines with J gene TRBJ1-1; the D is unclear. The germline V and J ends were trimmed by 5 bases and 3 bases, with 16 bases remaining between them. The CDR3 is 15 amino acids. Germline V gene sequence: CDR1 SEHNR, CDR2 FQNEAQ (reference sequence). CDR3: CASSQAGAGYTEAFF. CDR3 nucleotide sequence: TGTGCCAGCAGCCAGGCAGGCGCGGGGTACACTGAAGCTTTCTTT.

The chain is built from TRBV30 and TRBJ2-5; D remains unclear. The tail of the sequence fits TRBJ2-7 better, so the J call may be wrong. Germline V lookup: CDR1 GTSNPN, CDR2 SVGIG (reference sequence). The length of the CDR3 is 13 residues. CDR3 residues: CAWSVPVYYEQYF. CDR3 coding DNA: TGTGCCTGGAGTGTTCCGGTTTACTACGAGCAGTACTTC.

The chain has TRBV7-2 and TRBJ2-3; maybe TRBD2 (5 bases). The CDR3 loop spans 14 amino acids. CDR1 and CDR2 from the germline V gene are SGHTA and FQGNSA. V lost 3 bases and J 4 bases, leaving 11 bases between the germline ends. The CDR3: CASSFIVGADTQYF. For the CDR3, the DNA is TGTGCCAGCAGCTTCATAGTGGGAGCAGATACGCAGTATTTT. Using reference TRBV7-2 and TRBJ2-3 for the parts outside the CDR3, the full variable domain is GAGVSQSPSNKVTEKGKDVELRCDPISGHTALYWYRQSLGQGLEFLIYFQGNSAPDKSGLPSDRFSAERTGGSVSTLTIQRTQQEDSAVYLCASSFIVGADTQYFGPGTRLTVL.

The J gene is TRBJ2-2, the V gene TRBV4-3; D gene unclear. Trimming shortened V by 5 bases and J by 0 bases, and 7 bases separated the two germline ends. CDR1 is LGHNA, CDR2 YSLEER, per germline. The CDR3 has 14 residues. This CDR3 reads CASSVATNTGELFF. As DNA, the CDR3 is TGCGCCAGCAGCGTAGCAACGAACACCGGGGAGCTGTTTTTT.

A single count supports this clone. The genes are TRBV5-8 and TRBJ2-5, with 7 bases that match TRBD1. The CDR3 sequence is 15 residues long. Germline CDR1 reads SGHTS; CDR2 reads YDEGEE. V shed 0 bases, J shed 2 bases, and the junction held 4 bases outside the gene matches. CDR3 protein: CASSLEGTEQETQYF. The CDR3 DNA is TGTGCCAGCAGCTTGGAAGGGACAGAGCAAGAGACCCAGTACTTC.

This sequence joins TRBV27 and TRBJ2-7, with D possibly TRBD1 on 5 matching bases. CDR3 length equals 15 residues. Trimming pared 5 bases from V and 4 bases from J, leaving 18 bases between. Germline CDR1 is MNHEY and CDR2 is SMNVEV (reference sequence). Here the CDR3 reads CASSPGHGPGYEQYF. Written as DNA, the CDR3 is TGTGCCAGCAGTCCCGGACACGGCCCGGGTTACGAGCAGTACTTC.

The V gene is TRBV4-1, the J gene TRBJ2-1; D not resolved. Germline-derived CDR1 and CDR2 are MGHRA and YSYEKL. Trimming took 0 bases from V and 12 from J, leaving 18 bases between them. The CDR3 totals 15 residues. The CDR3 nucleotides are TGCGCCAGCAGCCAAGAAATCCCTCCCTTCACGGGGCAGTTCTTC. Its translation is CASSQEIPPFTGQFF.

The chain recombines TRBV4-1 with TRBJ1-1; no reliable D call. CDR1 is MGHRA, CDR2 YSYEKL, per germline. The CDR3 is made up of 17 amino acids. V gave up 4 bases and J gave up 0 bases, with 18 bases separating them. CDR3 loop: CASSPGEGYSMNTEAFF. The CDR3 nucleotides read TGCGCCAGCAGCCCGGGCGAGGGTTACAGCATGAACACTGAAGCTTTCTTT.

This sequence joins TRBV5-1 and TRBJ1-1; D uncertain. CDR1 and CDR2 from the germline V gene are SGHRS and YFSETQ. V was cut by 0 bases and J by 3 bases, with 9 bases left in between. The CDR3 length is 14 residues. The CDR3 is CASSLAGEDTEAFF. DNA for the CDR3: TGCGCCAGCAGCTTGGCTGGGGAGGACACTGAAGCTTTCTTT.

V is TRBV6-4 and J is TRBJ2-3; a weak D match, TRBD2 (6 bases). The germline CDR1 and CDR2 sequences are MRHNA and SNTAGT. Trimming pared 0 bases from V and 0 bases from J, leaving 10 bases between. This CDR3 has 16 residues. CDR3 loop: CASSDSSGTSTDTQYF. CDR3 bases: TGTGCCAGCAGTGACTCTTCCGGGACTAGCACAGATACGCAGTATTTT.

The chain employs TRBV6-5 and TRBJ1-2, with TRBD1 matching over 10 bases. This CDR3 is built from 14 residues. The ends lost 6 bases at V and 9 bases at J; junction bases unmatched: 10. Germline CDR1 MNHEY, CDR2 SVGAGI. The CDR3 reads CASSLLRDRGSYTF. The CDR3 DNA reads TGTGCCAGCAGCCTACTTCGGGACAGGGGAAGCTACACCTTC.

The CDR3 region is CASRAGGAYGYTF. CDR3 DNA: TGTGCCAGCAGGGCAGGGGGCGCCTATGGCTACACCTTC. This chain joins TRBV6-5 and TRBJ1-2, with TRBD1 matching 8 bases. Trimming cost V 6 bases and J 4 bases; bases outside gene matches: 4. Germline V gives CDR1 MNHEY, CDR2 SVGAGI. The CDR3 is 13 amino acids.

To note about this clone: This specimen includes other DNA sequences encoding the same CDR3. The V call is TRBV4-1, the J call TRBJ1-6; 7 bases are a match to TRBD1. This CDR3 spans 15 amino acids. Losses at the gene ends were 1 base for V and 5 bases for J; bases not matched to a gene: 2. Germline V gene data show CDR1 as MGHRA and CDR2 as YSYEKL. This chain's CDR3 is CASSQGGQHNSPLHF. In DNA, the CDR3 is TGCGCCAGCAGCCAAGGGGGACAGCATAATTCACCCCTCCACTTT.

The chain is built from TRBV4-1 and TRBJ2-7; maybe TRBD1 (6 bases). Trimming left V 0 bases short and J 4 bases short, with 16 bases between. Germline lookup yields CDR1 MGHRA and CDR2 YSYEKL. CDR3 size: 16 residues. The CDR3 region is CASSQDFTGRSYEQYF. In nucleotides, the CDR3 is TGCGCCAGCAGCCAAGACTTCACAGGGCGGTCGTACGAGCAGTACTTC.

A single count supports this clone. The CDR3 here is CASSARTGTNSPLHF. The CDR3 DNA follows: TGTGCCAGCAGCGCCAGGACAGGGACGAATTCACCCCTCCACTTT. This chain connects TRBV9 to TRBJ1-6, with 8 bases fitting TRBD1. This CDR3 contains 15 residues. Germline V gene sequence: CDR1 SGDLS, CDR2 YYNGEE. V lost 3 bases to trimming and J lost 7 bases; unmatched junction nucleotides: 6.

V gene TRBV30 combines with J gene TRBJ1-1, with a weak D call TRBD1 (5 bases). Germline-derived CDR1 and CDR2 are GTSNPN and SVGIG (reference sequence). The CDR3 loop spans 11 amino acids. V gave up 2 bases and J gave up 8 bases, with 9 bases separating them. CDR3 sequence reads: CAWSWGEEAFF. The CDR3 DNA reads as TGTGCCTGGAGTTGGGGGGAGGAAGCTTTCTTT.

The CDR3 DNA is TGTGCCTGGAGCTACTGGGAAAAACTGTTTTTT. Translating gives CAWSYWEKLFF. V usage is TRBV30 and J usage is TRBJ1-4; D not certain. The V gene's germline CDR1 is GTSNPN and CDR2 SVGIG (reference sequence). Trimming removed 3 bases from V and 8 bases from J, with 7 bases in between. This CDR3 is 11 amino acids long.

As DNA, the CDR3 is TGTGCCAGCAGCGTCCAGACAGGGCCGGGCTACGAGCAGTACTTC. This encodes CASSVQTGPGYEQYF. The chain joins TRBV9 to TRBJ2-7; the match to TRBD1 covers 7 bases. V trimming: 2 bases; J trimming: 3 bases; junction bases outside the gene matches: 8. From germline, CDR1 is SGDLS and CDR2 YYNGEE. The CDR3 length is 15 residues.

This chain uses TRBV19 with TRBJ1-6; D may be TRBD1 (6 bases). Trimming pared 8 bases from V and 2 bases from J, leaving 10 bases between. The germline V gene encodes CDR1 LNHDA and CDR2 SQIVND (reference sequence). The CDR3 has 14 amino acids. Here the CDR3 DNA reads TGTGCCAGTTCAGCAGGGGCCTATAATTCACCCCTCCACTTT. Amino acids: CASSAGAYNSPLHF.

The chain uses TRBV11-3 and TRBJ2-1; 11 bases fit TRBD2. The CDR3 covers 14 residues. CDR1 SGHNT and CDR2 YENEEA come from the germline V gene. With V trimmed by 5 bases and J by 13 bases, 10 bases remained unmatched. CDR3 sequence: CASSAGASGGNQFF. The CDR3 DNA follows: TGTGCCAGCAGCGCCGGCGCTAGCGGGGGGAACCAGTTCTTC.

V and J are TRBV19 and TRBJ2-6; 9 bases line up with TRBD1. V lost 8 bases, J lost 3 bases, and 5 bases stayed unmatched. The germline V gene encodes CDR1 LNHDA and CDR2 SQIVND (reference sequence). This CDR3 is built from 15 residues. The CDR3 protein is CASGTGLVGANVLTF. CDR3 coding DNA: TGTGCCAGTGGGACAGGGCTGGTTGGGGCCAACGTCCTGACTTTC.

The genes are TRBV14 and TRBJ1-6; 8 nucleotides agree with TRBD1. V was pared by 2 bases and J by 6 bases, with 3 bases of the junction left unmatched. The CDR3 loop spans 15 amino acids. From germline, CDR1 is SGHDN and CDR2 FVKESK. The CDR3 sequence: CASSQQGAVNSPLHF. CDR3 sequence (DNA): TGTGCCAGCAGCCAACAGGGGGCGGTTAATTCACCCCTCCACTTT.

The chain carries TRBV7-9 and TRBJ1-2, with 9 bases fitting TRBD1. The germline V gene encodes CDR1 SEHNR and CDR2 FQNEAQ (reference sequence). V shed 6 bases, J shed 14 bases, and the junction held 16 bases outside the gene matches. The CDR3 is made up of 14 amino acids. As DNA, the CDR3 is TGTGCCAGCAGACCCGGGGACAGGGTGGATGATACTACCTTC. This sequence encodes CASRPGDRVDDTTF.

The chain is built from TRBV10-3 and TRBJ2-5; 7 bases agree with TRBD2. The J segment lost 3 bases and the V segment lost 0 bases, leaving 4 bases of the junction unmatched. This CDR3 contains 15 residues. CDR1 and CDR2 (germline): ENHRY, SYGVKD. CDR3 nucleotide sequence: TGTGCCATCAGTGAGTCGGGACTACCTGAAGAGACCCAGTACTTC. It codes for CAISESGLPEETQYF.

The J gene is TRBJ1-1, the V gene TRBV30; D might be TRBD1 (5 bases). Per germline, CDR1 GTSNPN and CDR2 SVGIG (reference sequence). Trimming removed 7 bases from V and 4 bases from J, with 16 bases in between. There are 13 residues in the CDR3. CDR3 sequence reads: CASSTASGTEAFF. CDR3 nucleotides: TGTGCCTCCTCGACAGCCTCCGGCACTGAAGCTTTCTTT.

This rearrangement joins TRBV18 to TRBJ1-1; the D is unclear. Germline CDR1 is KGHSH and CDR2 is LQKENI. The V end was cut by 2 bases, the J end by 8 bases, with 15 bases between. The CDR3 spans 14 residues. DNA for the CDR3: TGTGCCAGCTCACCAGGCCAGGCCCCTGGAGAAGCTTTCTTT. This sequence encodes CASSPGQAPGEAFF. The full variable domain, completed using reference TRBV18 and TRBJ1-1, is NAGVMQNPRHLVRRRGQEARLRCSPMKGHSHVYWYRQLPEEGLKFMVYLQKENIIDESGMPKERFSAEFPKEGPSILRIQQVVRGDSAAYFCASSPGQAPGEAFFGQGTRLTVV.

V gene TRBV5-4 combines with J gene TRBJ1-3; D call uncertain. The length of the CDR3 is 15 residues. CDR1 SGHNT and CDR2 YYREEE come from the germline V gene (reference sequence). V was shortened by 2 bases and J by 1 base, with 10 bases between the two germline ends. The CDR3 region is CASSFGRESGNTIYF. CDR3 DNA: TGTGCCAGCAGCTTTGGACGGGAATCTGGAAACACCATATATTTT.